Below, 2 T cell receptor beta chains from the same sample are listed, as sequenced in a study of blood T cell repertoires in COVID-19 (dated by TCRdb to the early 2020s). Receptor amplification or capture employed the immunoSEQ multiplex PCR assay. TCRdb's version of the immuneACCESS table is confined to in-frame rearrangements and falls short of the full clone set. An unresolved V gene accounts for under half of the shortfall where checked; the remainder is of unknown origin. The sample table lists some 200,000 clones, around 82% of them with a count of one. The ten top clones hold less than 15% of the sample. Sequencing input: peripheral blood. These receptors came from a woman aged 35 to 49 with acute or convalescent COVID-19.

The chain couples TRBV3-1 (or the pseudogene TRBV3-2) to TRBJ2-4; 13 positions match TRBD2. This CDR3 region has 18 residues. Trimming at V came to 4 bases and at J to 0 bases, leaving 6 bases not matched to a gene. CDR1 is LGHDT, CDR2 YNNKEL, per germline (reference sequence). The CDR3 sequence: CASSPRLAGGLAKNIQYF. The CDR3 DNA reads TGTGCCAGCAGCCCTCGACTAGCGGGAGGTCTAGCCAAAAACATTCAGTACTTC.

V is TRBV3-1 (or the pseudogene TRBV3-2) and J is TRBJ1-6, with 7 bases aligning to TRBD1. The germline CDR1 and CDR2 sequences are LGHDT and YNNKEL (reference sequence). V lost 5 bases and J lost 9; bases outside the gene matches: 19. The CDR3 runs to 18 residues. The CDR3 nucleotides read TGTGCCAGCAGCTTGGGGGGACCCGACAGGGCCGGATTTTCACCCCTCCACTTT. Amino acid sequence: CASSLGGPDRAGFSPLHF.